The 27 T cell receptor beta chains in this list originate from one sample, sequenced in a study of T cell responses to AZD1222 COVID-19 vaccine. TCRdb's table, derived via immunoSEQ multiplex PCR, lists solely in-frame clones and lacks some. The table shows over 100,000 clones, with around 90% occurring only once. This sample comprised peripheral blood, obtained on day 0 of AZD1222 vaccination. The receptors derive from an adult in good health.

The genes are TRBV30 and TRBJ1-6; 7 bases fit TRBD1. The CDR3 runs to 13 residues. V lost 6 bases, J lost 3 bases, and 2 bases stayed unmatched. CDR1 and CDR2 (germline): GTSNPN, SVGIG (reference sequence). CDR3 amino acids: CACRDSYNSPLHF. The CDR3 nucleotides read TGTGCCTGCCGGGACAGCTATAATTCACCCCTCCACTTT.

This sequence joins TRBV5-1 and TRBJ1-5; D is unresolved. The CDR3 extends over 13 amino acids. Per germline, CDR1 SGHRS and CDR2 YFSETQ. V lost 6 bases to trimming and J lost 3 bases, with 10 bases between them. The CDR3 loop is CASNREPNQPQHF. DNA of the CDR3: TGCGCCAGCAATAGGGAACCCAATCAGCCCCAGCATTTT.

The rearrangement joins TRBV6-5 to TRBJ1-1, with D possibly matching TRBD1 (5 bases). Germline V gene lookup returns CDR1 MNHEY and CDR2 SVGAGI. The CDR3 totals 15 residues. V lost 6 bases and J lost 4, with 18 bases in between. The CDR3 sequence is CASRTGNDGITEAFF. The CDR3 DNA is TGTGCCAGCAGAACAGGTAATGATGGAATCACTGAAGCTTTCTTT.

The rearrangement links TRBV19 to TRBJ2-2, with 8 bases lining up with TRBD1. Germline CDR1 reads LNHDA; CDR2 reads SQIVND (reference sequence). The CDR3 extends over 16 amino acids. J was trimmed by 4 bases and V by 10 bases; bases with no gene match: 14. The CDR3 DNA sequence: TGTGCCACCCCCACCTCAAGGACAGGGAGCACCGGGGAGCTGTTTTTT. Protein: CATPTSRTGSTGELFF.

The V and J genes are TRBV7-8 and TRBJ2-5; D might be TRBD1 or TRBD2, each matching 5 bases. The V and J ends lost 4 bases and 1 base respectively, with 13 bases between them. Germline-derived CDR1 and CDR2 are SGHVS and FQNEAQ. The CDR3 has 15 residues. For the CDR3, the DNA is TGTGCCAGCAGCTACCCTAGGGACCCCCAAGAGACCCAGTACTTC. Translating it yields CASSYPRDPQETQYF.

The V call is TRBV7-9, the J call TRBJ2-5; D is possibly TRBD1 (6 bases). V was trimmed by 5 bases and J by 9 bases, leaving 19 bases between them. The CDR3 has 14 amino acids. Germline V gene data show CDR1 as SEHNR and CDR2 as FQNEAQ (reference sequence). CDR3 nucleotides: TGTGCCAGCAGCACGATGGACAGTTTCTTGGCCCAGTACTTC. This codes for CASSTMDSFLAQYF.

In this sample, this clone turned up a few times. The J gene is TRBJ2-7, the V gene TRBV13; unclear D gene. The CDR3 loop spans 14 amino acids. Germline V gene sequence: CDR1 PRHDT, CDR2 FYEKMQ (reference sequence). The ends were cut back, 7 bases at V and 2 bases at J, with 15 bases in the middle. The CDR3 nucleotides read TGTGCCAGCACCCACAAGGGTTTACCCTACGAGCAGTACTTC. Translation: CASTHKGLPYEQYF.

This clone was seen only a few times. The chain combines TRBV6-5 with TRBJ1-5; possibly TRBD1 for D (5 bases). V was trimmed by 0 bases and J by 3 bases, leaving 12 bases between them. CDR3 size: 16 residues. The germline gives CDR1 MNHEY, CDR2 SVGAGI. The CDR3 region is CASSYSSWGLNQPQHF. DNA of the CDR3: TGTGCCAGCAGTTACTCTAGTTGGGGACTCAATCAGCCCCAGCATTTT.

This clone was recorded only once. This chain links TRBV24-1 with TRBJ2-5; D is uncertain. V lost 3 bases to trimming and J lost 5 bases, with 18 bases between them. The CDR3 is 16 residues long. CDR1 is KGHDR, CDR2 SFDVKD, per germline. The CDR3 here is CATSDALKFRQETQYF. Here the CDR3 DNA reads TGTGCCACCAGTGATGCCTTGAAGTTCCGTCAGGAGACCCAGTACTTC.

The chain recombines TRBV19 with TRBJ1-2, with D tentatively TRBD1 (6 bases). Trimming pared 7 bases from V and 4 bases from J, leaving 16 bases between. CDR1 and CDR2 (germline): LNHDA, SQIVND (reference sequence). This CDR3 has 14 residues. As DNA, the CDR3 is TGTGCCAGTATCCCTGGACCGGGGGCCTATGGCTACACCTTC. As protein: CASIPGPGAYGYTF.

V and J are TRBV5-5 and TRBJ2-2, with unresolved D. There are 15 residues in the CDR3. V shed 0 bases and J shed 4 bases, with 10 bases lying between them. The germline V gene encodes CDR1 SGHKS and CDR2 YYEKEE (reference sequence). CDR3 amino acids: CASSLGQPLTGELFF. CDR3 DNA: TGTGCCAGCAGCTTGGGACAACCCCTCACCGGGGAGCTGTTTTTT.

CDR3 loop: CASSWGQSSSYEQYF. The CDR3 DNA reads as TGTGCCAGCAGCTGGGGTCAGTCAAGCTCCTACGAGCAGTACTTC. The rearrangement links TRBV11-2 to TRBJ2-7; no clear D gene. Germline V gene data show CDR1 as SGHAT and CDR2 as FQNNGV. Trimming pared 4 bases from V and 0 bases from J, leaving 13 bases between. The CDR3 runs to 15 residues. Filled out from reference TRBV11-2 and TRBJ2-7, the complete variable domain reads EAGVAQSPRYKIIEKRQSVAFWCNPISGHATLYWYQQILGQGPKLLIQFQNNGVVDDSQLPKDRFSAERLKGVDSTLKIQPAKLEDSAVYLCASSWGQSSSYEQYFGPGTRLTVT.

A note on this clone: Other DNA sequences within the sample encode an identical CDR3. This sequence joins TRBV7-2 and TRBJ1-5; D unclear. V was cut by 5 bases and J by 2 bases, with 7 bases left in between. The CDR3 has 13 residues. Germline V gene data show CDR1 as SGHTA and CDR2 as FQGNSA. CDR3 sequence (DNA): TGTGCCAGCAGCCTTAGGGGCAATCAGCCCCAGCATTTT. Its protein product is CASSLRGNQPQHF.

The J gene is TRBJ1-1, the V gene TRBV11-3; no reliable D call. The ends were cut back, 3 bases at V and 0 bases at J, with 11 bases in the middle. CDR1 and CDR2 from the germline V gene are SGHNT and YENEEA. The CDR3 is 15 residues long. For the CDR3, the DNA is TGTGCCAGCAGCTTCGGAAACGGGGTGAACACTGAAGCTTTCTTT. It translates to CASSFGNGVNTEAFF.

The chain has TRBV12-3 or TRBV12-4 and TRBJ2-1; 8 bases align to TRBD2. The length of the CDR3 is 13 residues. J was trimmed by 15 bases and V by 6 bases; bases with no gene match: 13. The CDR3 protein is CASSPAPGGRGFF. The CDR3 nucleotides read TGTGCCAGCAGCCCAGCTCCGGGGGGGCGTGGGTTCTTC.

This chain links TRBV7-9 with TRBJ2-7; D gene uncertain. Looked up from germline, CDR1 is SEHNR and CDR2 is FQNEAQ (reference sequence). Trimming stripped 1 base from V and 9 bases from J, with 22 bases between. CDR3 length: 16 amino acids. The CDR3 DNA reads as TGTGCCAGCAGCTTAGGGTCGGGCAGGAAACTTACGCGGCAGTACTTC. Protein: CASSLGSGRKLTRQYF.

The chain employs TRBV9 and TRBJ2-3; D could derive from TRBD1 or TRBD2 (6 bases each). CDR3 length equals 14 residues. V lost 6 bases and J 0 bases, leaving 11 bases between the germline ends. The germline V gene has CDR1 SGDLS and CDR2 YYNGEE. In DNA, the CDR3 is TGTGCCAGCAATACGGGGGCAAGCACAGATACGCAGTATTTT. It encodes CASNTGASTDTQYF.

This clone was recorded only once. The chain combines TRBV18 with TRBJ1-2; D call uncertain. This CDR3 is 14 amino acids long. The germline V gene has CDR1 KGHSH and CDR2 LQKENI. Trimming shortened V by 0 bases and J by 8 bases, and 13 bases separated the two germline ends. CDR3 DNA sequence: TGTGCCAGCTCACCACCGCTAAGGGTCCAGGGCTACACCTTC. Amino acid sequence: CASSPPLRVQGYTF. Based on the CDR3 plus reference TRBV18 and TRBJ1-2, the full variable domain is NAGVMQNPRHLVRRRGQEARLRCSPMKGHSHVYWYRQLPEEGLKFMVYLQKENIIDESGMPKERFSAEFPKEGPSILRIQQVVRGDSAAYFCASSPPLRVQGYTFGSGTRLTVV.

CDR3: CASTPGQGEAFF. In DNA form, the CDR3 reads TGTGCCAGCACCCCTGGGCAGGGCGAAGCTTTCTTT. The gene calls are TRBV6-5 and TRBJ1-1; a weak D match, TRBD1 (5 bases). V lost 7 bases and J 8 bases, leaving 14 bases between the germline ends. CDR3 length: 12 residues. The germline CDR1 and CDR2 sequences are MNHEY and SVGAGI.

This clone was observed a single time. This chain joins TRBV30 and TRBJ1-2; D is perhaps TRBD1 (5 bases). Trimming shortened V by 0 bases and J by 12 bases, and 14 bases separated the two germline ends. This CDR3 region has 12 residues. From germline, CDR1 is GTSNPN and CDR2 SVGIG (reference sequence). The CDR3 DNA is TGTGCCTGGAGTGTAGAAGGGGCCTTACACACCTTC. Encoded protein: CAWSVEGALHTF.

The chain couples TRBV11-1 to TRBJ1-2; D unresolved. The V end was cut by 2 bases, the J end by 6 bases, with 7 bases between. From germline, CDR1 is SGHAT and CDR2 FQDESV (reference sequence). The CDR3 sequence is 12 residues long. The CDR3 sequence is CASSLSGDGYTF. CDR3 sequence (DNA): TGTGCCAGCAGCTTATCTGGGGATGGCTACACCTTC.

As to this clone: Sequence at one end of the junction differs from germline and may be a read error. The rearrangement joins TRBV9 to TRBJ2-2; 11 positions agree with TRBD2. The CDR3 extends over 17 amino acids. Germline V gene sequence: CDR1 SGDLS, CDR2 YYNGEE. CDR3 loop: CACSVLPSGGRNGELFF. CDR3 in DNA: TGTGCCTGCAGCGTACTCCCTAGCGGGGGGCGTAACGGGGAGCTGTTTTTT. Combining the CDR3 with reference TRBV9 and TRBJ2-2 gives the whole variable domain DSGVTQTPKHLITATGQRVTLRCSPRSGDLSVYWYQQSLDQGLQFLIQYYNGEERAKGNILERFSAQQFPDLHSELNLSSLELGDSALYFCACSVLPSGGRNGELFFGEGSRLTVL.

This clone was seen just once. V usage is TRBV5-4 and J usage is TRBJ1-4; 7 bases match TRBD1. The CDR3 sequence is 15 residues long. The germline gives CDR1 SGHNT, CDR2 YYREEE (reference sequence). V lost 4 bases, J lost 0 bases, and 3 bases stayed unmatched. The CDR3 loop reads CASSAQGATNEKLFF. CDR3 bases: TGTGCCAGCAGCGCCCAGGGGGCAACTAATGAAAAACTGTTTTTT.

The CDR3 here is CASSEPQMNTEAFF. CDR3 in DNA: TGCGCCAGCAGTGAGCCCCAGATGAACACTGAAGCTTTCTTT. The V gene is TRBV10-2, the J gene TRBJ1-1; D not certain. Germline V gives CDR1 WSHSY, CDR2 SAAADI. This CDR3 comprises 14 residues. V was shortened by 2 bases and J by 0 bases, with 7 bases between the two germline ends.

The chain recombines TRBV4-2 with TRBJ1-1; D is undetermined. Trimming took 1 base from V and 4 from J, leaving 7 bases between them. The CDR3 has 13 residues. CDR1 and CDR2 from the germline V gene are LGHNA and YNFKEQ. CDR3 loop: CASSQVVPTEAFF. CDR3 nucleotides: TGTGCCAGCAGCCAAGTGGTGCCCACTGAAGCTTTCTTT.

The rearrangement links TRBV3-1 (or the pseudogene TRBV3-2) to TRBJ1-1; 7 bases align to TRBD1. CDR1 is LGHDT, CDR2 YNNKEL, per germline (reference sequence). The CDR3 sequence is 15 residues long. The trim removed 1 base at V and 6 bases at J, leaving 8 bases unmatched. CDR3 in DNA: TGTGCCAGCAGCCAAGCCCTCATCGGACAGGCTGAAGCTTTCTTT. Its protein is CASSQALIGQAEAFF.

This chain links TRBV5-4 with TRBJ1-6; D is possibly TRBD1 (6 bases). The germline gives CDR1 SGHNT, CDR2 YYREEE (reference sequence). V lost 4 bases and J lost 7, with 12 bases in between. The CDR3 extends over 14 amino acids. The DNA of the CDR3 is TGTGCCAGCAGCGGGGGACAAGAGAATTCACCCCTCCACTTT. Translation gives CASSGGQENSPLHF.